This T cell receptor beta chain was profiled in a study of beta chain features in type 1 diabetes. About the research overall: The number of sorted cells examined across all samples was 107,917,701.

Points from the study as a whole: TCRB CDR3s were moderately but significantly shorter in Type 1 diabetes patients in all four CD4+ subsets.

Of the isolated RNA, all was reverse transcribed, and so the sequenced material was expressed TCRB transcripts. About 3.57 million reads were obtained on average from naive, central memory and regulatory T cell samples. TCRdb's table, derived via immunoSEQ multiplex PCR, lists solely in-frame clones and lacks some. The repertoire holds 600,000 to 700,000 clones, with around 12% as singletons. Each of the CD4+ naive, central memory, regulatory and stem cell-like memory populations was sorted via CD45RO/CCR7/CD25/CD127/CD95/CD27. Purities over 98% were achieved in all sorted populations. CDR3 length: 16 amino acids. In germline, CDR1 is SGDLS, CDR2 YYNGEE. With V trimmed by 4 bases and J by 7 bases, 12 bases remained unmatched. On this clone itself: Its antigen is currently unknown.

The sequence came from a man aged 25 to 40 with type 1 diabetes. Sequencing was performed on naive CD4+ T cells from blood. V gene TRBV9 combines with J gene TRBJ2-1, with 9 bases aligning to TRBD1. The CDR3 DNA follows: TGTGCCAGCAGCCGTCGTCGGGACAGGGCTCAGAATGAGCAGTTCTTC. Translation gives CASSRRRDRAQNEQFF.